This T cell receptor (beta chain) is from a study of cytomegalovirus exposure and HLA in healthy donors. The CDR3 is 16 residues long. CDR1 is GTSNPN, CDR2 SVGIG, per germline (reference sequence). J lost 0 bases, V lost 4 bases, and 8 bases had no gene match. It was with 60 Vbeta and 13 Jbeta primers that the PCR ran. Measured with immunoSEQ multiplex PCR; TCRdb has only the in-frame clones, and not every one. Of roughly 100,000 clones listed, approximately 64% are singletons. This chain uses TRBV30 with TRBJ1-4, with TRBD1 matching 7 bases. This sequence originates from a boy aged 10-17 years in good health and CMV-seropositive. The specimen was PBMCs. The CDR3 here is CAWKRDSTATNEKLFF. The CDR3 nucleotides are TGTGCCTGGAAACGGGACAGTACAGCAACTAATGAAAAACTGTTTTTT.